This T cell receptor beta chain is drawn from a study of spatial heterogeneity in lung cancer (dated by TCRdb to the late 2010s). The study in broad terms: Beta-chain transcripts were consistently detected in greater numbers than alpha-chain transcripts, which likely reflected higher beta-chain transcript abundance. In the raw uncorrected reads, each unique combination of TCR and UMI appeared more than ten times on average. The study quantitatively compared TCR alpha and beta repertoires across multiple tumor regions, matched nontumor lung and blood in non-small cell lung cancer. Nonsynonymous mutation counts, determined by whole-exome sequencing of tumor tissue, were related to TCR repertoire features. Both alpha and beta chains were TCR-sequenced in samples taken at surgery, namely 220 tumor regions, more than 62 matched nontumor lung samples and about 52 PBMC samples.

The time point label corresponds to: sample taken at primary tumor resection. TCR sequencing used whole RNA extracted from tumor and nontumor lung tissue, or from cryopreserved PBMC samples, without cell sorting. The donors were 65 to 90 patients from the lung TRACERx cohort who had early-stage, untreated non-small cell lung cancer. Patients were selected for TCR sequencing only if sufficient RNA was available from at least two tumor regions. Study-wide findings and limitations: Ubiquitous expanded tumor TCRs showed up in blood more often at tumor resection than at routine follow-up. Confirming at a functional level the hypothesis that regional TCRs recognize regional mutations was considered to require additional single-cell paired TCR alpha and beta sequencing.

This clonotype was counted a few times. The antigen it recognizes is unknown. Within one base of it there is no much larger clone, and no base qualities were kept. This beta chain is an unintended read in a library built for alpha chains; its size means little. Receptor libraries were prepared by 5' RACE. The reads were generated on a NextSeq 500. To allow correction of PCR and sequencing errors, the TCR library protocol tagged every TCR cDNA molecule with a unique molecular identifier. On the authors' methods: TCR identification, UMI-based error correction and CDR3 extraction were all carried out with Decombinator tools. TCRs above a frequency of 2 per 1,000, corresponding to the top 1% of the tumor frequency distribution, were defined as expanded. Rényi diversity was computed with the R vegan package after subsampling each repertoire 100 times to 5,000 TCRs. CDR3 similarity networks were built from amino acid triplet string-kernel similarity, with CDR3s being connected when pairwise similarity was above 0.82. TCRdb reran the public reads through fastp at Q25 and MiXCR, keeping productive beta chains. Duplicate CDR3 protein sequences are folded into a single record with the most common DNA and genes. What appears here as the V and J calls and clone size reflects TCRdb's work, not the paper's. This sample has over 4,000 distinct CDR3 sequences in its table, and roughly a quarter of those were observed once. Around 23% of the sample is in the top ten clones.

From its cysteine to its phenylalanine, the CDR3 spans 18 amino acids. Left in the record is the CDR3 DNA by itself, 54 bases read in frame from the first base. Based on the germline V gene, the CDR1 and CDR2 sequences are SGDLS and YYNGEE. V and J are truncated by 3 bases and 2 bases respectively, leaving an intervening sequence of 23 bases. This specimen consisted of PBMCs, obtained at surgery. The receptor comes from a female donor with early-stage non-small cell lung cancer. The chain is encoded by TRBV9 joined to TRBJ2-5; the D gene is perhaps TRBD1, on 7 matching bases. The CDR3 protein: CASSAQGGRPHIQETQYF. The nucleotides are TGTGCCAGCAGCGCCCAGGGGGGACGACCGCACATTCAAGAGACCCAGTACTTC.